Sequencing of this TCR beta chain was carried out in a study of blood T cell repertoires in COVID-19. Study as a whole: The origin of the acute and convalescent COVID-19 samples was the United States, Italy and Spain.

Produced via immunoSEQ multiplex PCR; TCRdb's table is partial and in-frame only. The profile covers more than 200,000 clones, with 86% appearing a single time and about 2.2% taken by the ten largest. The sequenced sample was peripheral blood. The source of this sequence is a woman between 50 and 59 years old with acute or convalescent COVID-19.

CDR3 bases: TGTGCCAGTAGTATACCAGGGGCCGGCTATGGCTACACCTTC. Its protein product is CASSIPGAGYGYTF. The V gene is TRBV19, the J gene TRBJ1-2; maybe TRBD1 (6 bases). Trimming took off 2 bases at V and 4 bases at J, with 11 bases between the two ends. Looked up from germline, CDR1 is LNHDA and CDR2 is SQIVND (reference sequence). CDR3 size: 14 residues.